One and the same sample provided the 24 T cell receptor beta chains below, sequenced in a study of cytomegalovirus exposure and HLA in healthy donors listed by TCRdb under 2017. Library preparation was by the immunoSEQ multiplex PCR assay. For the multiplex PCR, a mixture combining 60 forward primers for TCR Vbeta segments and 13 reverse primers for TCR Jbeta segments was used. TCRdb retrieved this table from immuneACCESS and kept in-frame rearrangements only. Not all clones are present; in checked studies, unresolved V genes account for under half, and no reason is known for the remainder. In this sample the table shows about 82,000 clones, around 73% of which occur a single time. About 3.5% of the sample rests with the top ten. The sequencing sample was made of PBMCs. The source of these receptors is a man aged 45-65 years in good health and CMV-seronegative.

The V call is TRBV10-3, the J call TRBJ1-2; TRBD1 is a possible D gene (5 bases). Germline loops: CDR1 ENHRY, CDR2 SYGVKD. The CDR3 runs to 16 residues. Trimming removed 11 bases at V and 3 bases at J, with 25 bases between. CDR3 loop: CALKPGGTDGDYGYTF. CDR3 nucleotides: TGTGCCCTGAAACCTGGCGGGACGGACGGTGACTATGGCTACACCTTC.

V is TRBV5-1 and J is TRBJ1-1; 8 bases line up with TRBD1. This CDR3 has 14 residues. CDR1 SGHRS and CDR2 YFSETQ come from the germline V gene. V trimming: 3 bases; J trimming: 2 bases; junction bases outside the gene matches: 3. In nucleotides, the CDR3 is TGCGCCAGCAGCTCGACAGGGGTAAACACTGAAGCTTTCTTT. It codes for CASSSTGVNTEAFF.

The chain employs TRBV10-3 and TRBJ1-1; 8 bases align to TRBD1. V shed 6 bases, J shed 7 bases, and the junction held 4 bases outside the gene matches. This CDR3 contains 12 residues. Germline-derived CDR1 and CDR2 are ENHRY and SYGVKD. The CDR3 region is CAIRMGQDEAFF. The DNA of the CDR3 is TGTGCCATCAGAATGGGACAGGATGAAGCTTTCTTT.

The genes are TRBV7-2 and TRBJ2-3; no clear D. From germline, CDR1 is SGHTA and CDR2 FQGNSA. The CDR3 spans 15 residues. Trimming took 2 bases from V and 2 from J, leaving 11 bases between them. The CDR3 DNA is TGTGCCAGCAGCTTATCGAACGGTCCCACAGATACGCAGTATTTT. Translated: CASSLSNGPTDTQYF.

This chain uses TRBV7-2 with TRBJ1-2; D possibly corresponds to TRBD1 (6 bases). V shed 4 bases and J shed 8 bases, with 17 bases lying between them. The length of the CDR3 is 14 residues. CDR1 and CDR2 (germline): SGHTA, FQGNSA. The CDR3 sequence: CASSSTGGLGGYTF. The CDR3 DNA reads TGTGCCAGCAGCTCGACCGGGGGGCTGGGGGGCTACACCTTC.

The chain is built from TRBV9 and TRBJ2-2; D might be TRBD1 (6 bases). This CDR3 region has 15 residues. Germline V gene data show CDR1 as SGDLS and CDR2 as YYNGEE. Deletions cut 3 bases from V and 7 bases from J, with 16 bases between. In nucleotides, the CDR3 is TGTGCCAGCAGCGCCACAGGGTTATACGACGGGGAGCTGTTTTTT. Its translation is CASSATGLYDGELFF.

V gene TRBV4-1 combines with J gene TRBJ1-2; no clear D gene. Trimming removed 0 bases at V and 4 bases at J, with 18 bases between. CDR1 is MGHRA and CDR2 is YSYEKL in the germline V gene. The CDR3 extends over 17 amino acids. CDR3 in amino acids: CASSQDQAVGVSYGYTF. The CDR3 bases are TGCGCCAGCAGCCAAGATCAGGCGGTGGGAGTGAGCTATGGCTACACCTTC.

The chain recombines TRBV19 with TRBJ1-2; possible D gene TRBD1, 5 bases. Per germline, CDR1 LNHDA and CDR2 SQIVND (reference sequence). This CDR3 has 14 amino acids. The ends were cut back, 7 bases at V and 4 bases at J, with 16 bases in the middle. This CDR3 is CASKLQEGSYGYTF. CDR3 bases: TGTGCCAGTAAACTACAGGAGGGTAGCTATGGCTACACCTTC.

The chain links TRBV10-3 to TRBJ2-3; 7 nucleotides line up with TRBD2. The CDR3 runs to 14 residues. Looked up from germline, CDR1 is ENHRY and CDR2 is SYGVKD. J lost 5 bases, V lost 6 bases, and 8 bases had no gene match. The CDR3 region is CAISNTGGGDTQYF. The CDR3 DNA is TGTGCCATCAGCAACACGGGAGGTGGAGATACGCAGTATTTT.

This chain links TRBV28 with TRBJ1-1; D is perhaps TRBD1 (5 bases). Germline CDR1 and CDR2: MDHEN and SYDVKM. Trimming took off 7 bases at V and 0 bases at J, with 15 bases between the two ends. The CDR3 contains 15 residues. CDR3 DNA: TGTGCCAGCAACGCGGGACGGACCATGAACACTGAAGCTTTCTTT. Translating it yields CASNAGRTMNTEAFF.

In this sample, this clone turned up a few times. Other DNA sequences in this specimen translate into the identical CDR3. The rearrangement joins TRBV10-1 to TRBJ2-2; TRBD1 matches 7 bases. The germline V gene encodes CDR1 WNHNN and CDR2 SYGVQD (reference sequence). Losses at the gene ends were 6 bases for V and 3 bases for J; bases not matched to a gene: 4. The CDR3 covers 14 residues. CDR3 sequence (DNA): TGCGCCAGCAGACGGGACAGAGACACCGGGGAGCTGTTTTTT. This encodes CASRRDRDTGELFF.

The chain links TRBV5-1 to TRBJ2-1; 9 bases are a match to TRBD2. The ends lost 3 bases at V and 9 bases at J; junction bases unmatched: 13. Germline V lookup: CDR1 SGHRS, CDR2 YFSETQ. The CDR3 is 16 amino acids. In DNA form, the CDR3 reads TGCGCCAGCAGCTCGTCAGCGGGGGGTAAGTCTGGTGAGCAGTTCTTC. Translating it yields CASSSSAGGKSGEQFF.

The chain combines TRBV7-2 with TRBJ1-2; TRBD1 matches 9 bases. This CDR3 is built from 16 residues. Trimming took 5 bases from V and 7 from J; bases not matched to a gene: 14. Germline CDR1 is SGHTA and CDR2 is FQGNSA. The CDR3 reads CASSVVAGQGRSGYTF. CDR3 DNA sequence: TGTGCCAGCAGCGTAGTAGCGGGACAGGGAAGGAGTGGCTACACCTTC. The whole variable domain, filled in from reference TRBV7-2 and TRBJ1-2, reads GAGVSQSPSNKVTEKGKDVELRCDPISGHTALYWYRQSLGQGLEFLIYFQGNSAPDKSGLPSDRFSAERTGGSVSTLTIQRTQQEDSAVYLCASSVVAGQGRSGYTFGSGTRLTVV.

V and J are TRBV5-4 and TRBJ2-1, with a tentative D call TRBD2 (5 bases). Germline V gives CDR1 SGHNT, CDR2 YYREEE (reference sequence). The CDR3 spans 12 residues. Trimming left V 0 bases short and J 10 bases short, with 8 bases between. In nucleotides, the CDR3 is TGTGCCAGCAGCTTGGCCGGGAACGAGCAGTTCTTC. It yields the protein CASSLAGNEQFF. The full variable domain, with the rest looked up from reference TRBV5-4 and TRBJ2-1, is ETGVTQSPTHLIKTRGQQVTLRCSSQSGHNTVSWYQQALGQGPQFIFQYYREEENGRGNFPPRFSGLQFPNYSSELNVNALELDDSALYLCASSLAGNEQFFGPGTRLTVL.

This clone was observed a handful of times. The chain carries TRBV11-3 and TRBJ2-3; D is perhaps TRBD1 (6 bases). Per the germline V gene, CDR1 is SGHNT and CDR2 is YENEEA. The CDR3 extends over 15 amino acids. Trimming removed 4 bases at V and 4 bases at J, with 15 bases between. The CDR3 here is CASSSPGAGSDTQYF. The CDR3 DNA follows: TGTGCCAGCAGCTCGCCAGGGGCAGGGTCAGATACGCAGTATTTT.

This chain connects TRBV5-8 to TRBJ2-2; D might be TRBD1 (6 bases). The CDR3 has 17 amino acids. V lost 0 bases and J 2 bases, leaving 14 bases between the germline ends. Germline loops: CDR1 SGHTS, CDR2 YDEGEE. The CDR3 DNA reads TGTGCCAGCAGCTTGGGGTTGGCAGGGGCCAACACCGGGGAGCTGTTTTTT. Its translation is CASSLGLAGANTGELFF. Full variable domain (outside the CDR3, taken from reference TRBV5-8 and TRBJ2-2): EAGVTQSPTHLIKTRGQQATLRCSPISGHTSVYWYQQALGLGLQFLLWYDEGEERNRGNFPPRFSGRQFPNYSSELNVNALELEDSALYLCASSLGLAGANTGELFFGEGSRLTVL.

This chain joins TRBV4-1 and TRBJ2-1; tentative D call: TRBD2 (6 bases). This CDR3 spans 16 amino acids. Trimming took 2 bases from V and 4 from J, leaving 15 bases between them. The germline CDR1 and CDR2 sequences are MGHRA and YSYEKL. CDR3 bases: TGCGCCAGCAGCCAAAGCTTTAGCGGCAAATACAATGAGCAGTTCTTC. Protein product: CASSQSFSGKYNEQFF.

The gene calls are TRBV4-2 and TRBJ2-1; a weak D match, TRBD1 (5 bases). Germline values: CDR1 LGHNA, CDR2 YNFKEQ. Trimming took off 0 bases at V and 1 base at J, with 13 bases between the two ends. The CDR3 runs to 17 residues. CDR3 DNA: TGTGCCAGCAGCCAAGAAACGGGCAGGGTATCCTACAATGAGCAGTTCTTC. It codes for CASSQETGRVSYNEQFF.

To note about this clone: Within the sample, other DNA sequences also encode this same CDR3. V and J are TRBV29-1 and TRBJ2-2; TRBD2 matches 10 bases. Germline CDR1 SQVTM, CDR2 ANQGSEA. The CDR3 length is 16 residues. V dropped 4 bases and J dropped 2; count of bases not matched to a gene: 7. CDR3 amino acids: CSVGLAGAINTGELFF. The CDR3, as DNA: TGCAGCGTTGGGCTAGCGGGGGCAATTAACACCGGGGAGCTGTTTTTT.

This clone was detected only once. The chain couples TRBV7-9 to TRBJ1-1; TRBD1 matches at 7 bases. J gave up 7 bases and V 11 bases, and 7 bases lay outside the gene matches. The CDR3 has 11 amino acids. Germline CDR1 SEHNR, CDR2 FQNEAQ (reference sequence). CDR3: CASGTDFEAFF. CDR3 sequence (DNA): TGTGCCTCCGGGACAGATTTTGAAGCTTTCTTT.

The chain uses TRBV10-3 and TRBJ2-5; TRBD2 matches at 12 bases. Germline CDR1 reads ENHRY; CDR2 reads SYGVKD. The CDR3 has 15 amino acids. The J segment lost 4 bases and the V segment lost 11 bases, leaving 11 bases of the junction unmatched. CDR3 residues: CAAGGTSGRSETQYF. The DNA for the CDR3 is TGTGCCGCTGGAGGGACTAGCGGGCGATCAGAGACCCAGTACTTC.

The chain's CDR3 is CASSFSGGMNTGELFF. The CDR3 DNA is TGTGCCAGCAGCTTTAGCGGGGGGATGAACACCGGGGAGCTGTTTTTT. The genes are TRBV7-8 and TRBJ2-2, with 10 bases identical to TRBD2. The CDR3 contains 16 residues. J lost 1 base, V lost 3 bases, and 2 bases had no gene match. CDR1 is SGHVS, CDR2 FQNEAQ, per germline.

The rearrangement uses TRBV6-1 and TRBJ2-4; a weak D match, TRBD1 (6 bases). The length of the CDR3 is 14 residues. The V end was cut by 3 bases, the J end by 6 bases, with 12 bases between. The V gene's germline CDR1 is MNHNS and CDR2 SASEGT. CDR3 nucleotide sequence: TGTGCCAGCAGTGATAGACAGGCTGGAAACATTCAGTACTTC. As protein: CASSDRQAGNIQYF.

The rearrangement uses TRBV19 and TRBJ1-4; D is unresolved. CDR1 is LNHDA, CDR2 SQIVND, per germline (reference sequence). The CDR3 loop spans 12 amino acids. Trimming stripped 7 bases from V and 8 bases from J, with 11 bases between. CDR3: CASTGGGEKLFF. In nucleotides, the CDR3 is TGTGCCAGTACGGGCGGAGGGGAAAAACTGTTTTTT.